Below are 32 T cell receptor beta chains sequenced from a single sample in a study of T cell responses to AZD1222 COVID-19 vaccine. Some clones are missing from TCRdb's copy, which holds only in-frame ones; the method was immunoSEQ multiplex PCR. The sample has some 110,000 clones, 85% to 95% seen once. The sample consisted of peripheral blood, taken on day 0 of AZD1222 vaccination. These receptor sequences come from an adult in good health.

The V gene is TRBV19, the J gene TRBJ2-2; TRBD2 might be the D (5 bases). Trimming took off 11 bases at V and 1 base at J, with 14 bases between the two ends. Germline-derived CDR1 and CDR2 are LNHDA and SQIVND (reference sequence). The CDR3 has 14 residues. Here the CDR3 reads CAGSAVLNTGELFF. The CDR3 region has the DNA TGTGCCGGTTCAGCGGTATTGAACACCGGGGAGCTGTTTTTT.

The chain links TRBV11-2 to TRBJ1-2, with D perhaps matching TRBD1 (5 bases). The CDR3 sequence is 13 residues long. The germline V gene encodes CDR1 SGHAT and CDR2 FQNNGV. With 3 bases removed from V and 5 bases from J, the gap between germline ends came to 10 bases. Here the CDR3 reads CASSFAGSYGYTF. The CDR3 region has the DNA TGTGCCAGCAGCTTTGCAGGGAGTTATGGCTACACCTTC.

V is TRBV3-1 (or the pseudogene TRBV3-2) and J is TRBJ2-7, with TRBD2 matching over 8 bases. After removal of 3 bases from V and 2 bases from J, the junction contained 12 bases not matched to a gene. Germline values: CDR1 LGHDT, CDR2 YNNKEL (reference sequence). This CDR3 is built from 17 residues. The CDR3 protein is CASSHDLVGGLAYEQYF. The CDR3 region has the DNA TGTGCCAGCAGCCATGACCTTGTGGGGGGACTAGCCTACGAGCAGTACTTC.

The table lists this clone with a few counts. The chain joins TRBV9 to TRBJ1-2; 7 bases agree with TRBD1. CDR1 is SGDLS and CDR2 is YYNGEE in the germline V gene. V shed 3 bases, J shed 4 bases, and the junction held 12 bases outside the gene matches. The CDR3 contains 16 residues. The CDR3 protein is CASSAFGGQLSYGYTF. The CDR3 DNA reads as TGTGCCAGCAGCGCCTTCGGGGGACAGCTGTCCTATGGCTACACCTTC.

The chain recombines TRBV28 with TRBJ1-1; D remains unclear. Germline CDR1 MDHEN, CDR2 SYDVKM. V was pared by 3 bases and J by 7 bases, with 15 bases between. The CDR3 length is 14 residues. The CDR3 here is CASSFVGSRGEAFF. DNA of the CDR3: TGTGCCAGCAGTTTCGTGGGCTCTCGGGGTGAAGCTTTCTTT.

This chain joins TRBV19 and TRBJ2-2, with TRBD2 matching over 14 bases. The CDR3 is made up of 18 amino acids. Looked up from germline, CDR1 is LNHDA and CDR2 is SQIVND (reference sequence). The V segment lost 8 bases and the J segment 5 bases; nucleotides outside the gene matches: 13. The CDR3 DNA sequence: TGTGCCAGTCACGTGCGACTAGCGGGAGGGCCCCGGACCGGGGAGCTGTTTTTT. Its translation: CASHVRLAGGPRTGELFF.

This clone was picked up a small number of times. The chain's CDR3 is CATLEPTWHEQYF. The CDR3 DNA follows: TGCGCCACCTTAGAGCCTACGTGGCACGAGCAGTACTTC. The chain employs TRBV10-2 and TRBJ2-7; D ambiguous. V was pared by 10 bases and J by 5 bases, with 18 bases between. The CDR3 contains 13 residues. Germline loops: CDR1 WSHSY, CDR2 SAAADI.

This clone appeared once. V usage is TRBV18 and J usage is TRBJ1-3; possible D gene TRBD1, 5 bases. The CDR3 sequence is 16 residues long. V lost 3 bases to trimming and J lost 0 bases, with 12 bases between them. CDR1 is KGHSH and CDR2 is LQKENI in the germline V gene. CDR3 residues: CASSPGQVDSGNTIYF. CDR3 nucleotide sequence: TGTGCCAGCTCACCGGGGCAAGTCGACTCTGGAAACACCATATATTTT.

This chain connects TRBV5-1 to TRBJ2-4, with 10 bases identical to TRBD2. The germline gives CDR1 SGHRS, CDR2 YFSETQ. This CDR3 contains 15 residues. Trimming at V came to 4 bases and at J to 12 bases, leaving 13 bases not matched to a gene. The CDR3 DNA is TGCGCCAGCAGCACTGCAGCGGGAGGGCCCGGTGATCAGTACTTC. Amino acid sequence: CASSTAAGGPGDQYF.

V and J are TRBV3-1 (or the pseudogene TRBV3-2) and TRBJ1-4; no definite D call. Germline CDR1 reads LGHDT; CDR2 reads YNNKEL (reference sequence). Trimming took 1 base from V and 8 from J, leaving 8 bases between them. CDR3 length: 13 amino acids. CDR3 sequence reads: CASSQGGREKLFF. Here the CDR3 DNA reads TGTGCCAGCAGCCAAGGAGGGAGGGAAAAACTGTTTTTT.

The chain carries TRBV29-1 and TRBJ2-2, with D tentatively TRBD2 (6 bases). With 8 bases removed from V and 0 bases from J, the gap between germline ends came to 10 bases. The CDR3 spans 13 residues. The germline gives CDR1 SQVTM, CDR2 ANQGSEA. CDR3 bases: TGCAGCCCCGGGACTCCGAACACCGGGGAGCTGTTTTTT. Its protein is CSPGTPNTGELFF.

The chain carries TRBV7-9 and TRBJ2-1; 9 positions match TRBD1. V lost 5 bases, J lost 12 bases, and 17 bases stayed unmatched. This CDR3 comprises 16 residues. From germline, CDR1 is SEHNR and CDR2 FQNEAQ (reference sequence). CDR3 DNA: TGTGCCAGCAGCATAACCGTCGGGACAGGGAGGCCCGGGCAGTTCTTC. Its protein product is CASSITVGTGRPGQFF.

The CDR3 nucleotides read TGTGCCAGCAGCCGCCCGACTAGTCCAGATACGCAGTATTTT. The encoded protein is CASSRPTSPDTQYF. The gene calls are TRBV28 and TRBJ2-3; D may be TRBD2 (6 bases). There are 14 residues in the CDR3. Trimming cost V 6 bases and J 4 bases, with 14 bases left between them. CDR1 and CDR2 (germline): MDHEN, SYDVKM. The full variable domain, completed using reference TRBV28 and TRBJ2-3, is DVKVTQSSRYLVKRTGEKVFLECVQDMDHENMFWYRQDPGLGLRLIYFSYDVKMKEKGDIPEGYSVSREKKERFSLILESASTNQTSMYLCASSRPTSPDTQYFGPGTRLTVL.

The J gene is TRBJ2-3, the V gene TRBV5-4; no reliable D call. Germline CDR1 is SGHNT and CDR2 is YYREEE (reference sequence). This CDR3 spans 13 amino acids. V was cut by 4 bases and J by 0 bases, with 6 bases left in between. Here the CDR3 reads CASSGSSTDTQYF. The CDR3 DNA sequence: TGTGCCAGCAGCGGTTCGAGCACAGATACGCAGTATTTT.

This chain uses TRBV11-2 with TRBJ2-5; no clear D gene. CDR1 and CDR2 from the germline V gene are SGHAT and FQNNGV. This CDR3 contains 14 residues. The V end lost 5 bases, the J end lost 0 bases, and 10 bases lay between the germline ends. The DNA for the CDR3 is TGTGCCAGCAGCCCATTGGGGTACCAAGAGACCCAGTACTTC. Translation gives CASSPLGYQETQYF.

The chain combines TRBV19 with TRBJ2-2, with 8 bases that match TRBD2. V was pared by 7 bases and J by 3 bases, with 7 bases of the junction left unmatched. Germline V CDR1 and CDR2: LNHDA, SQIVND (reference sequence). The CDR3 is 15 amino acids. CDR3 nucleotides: TGTGCCAGTATGGGGCGGGAGGTCTACACCGGGGAGCTGTTTTTT. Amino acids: CASMGREVYTGELFF. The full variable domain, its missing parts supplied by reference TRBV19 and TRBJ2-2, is DGGITQSPKYLFRKEGQNVTLSCEQNLNHDAMYWYRQDPGQGLRLIYYSQIVNDFQKGDIAEGYSVSREKKESFPLTVTSAQKNPTAFYLCASMGREVYTGELFFGEGSRLTVL.

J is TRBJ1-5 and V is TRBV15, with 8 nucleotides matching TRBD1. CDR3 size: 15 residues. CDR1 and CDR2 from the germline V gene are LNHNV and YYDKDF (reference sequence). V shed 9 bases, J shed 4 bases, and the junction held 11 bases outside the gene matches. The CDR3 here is CATGLARGRNQPQHF. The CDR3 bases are TGTGCCACGGGGCTGGCCAGGGGGCGGAATCAGCCCCAGCATTTT.

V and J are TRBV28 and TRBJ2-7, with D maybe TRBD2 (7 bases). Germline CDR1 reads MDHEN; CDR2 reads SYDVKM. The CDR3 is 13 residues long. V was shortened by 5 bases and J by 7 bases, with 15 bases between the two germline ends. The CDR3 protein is CASSLGGAGEQYF. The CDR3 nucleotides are TGTGCCAGCAGTCTGGGGGGGGCTGGGGAGCAGTACTTC.

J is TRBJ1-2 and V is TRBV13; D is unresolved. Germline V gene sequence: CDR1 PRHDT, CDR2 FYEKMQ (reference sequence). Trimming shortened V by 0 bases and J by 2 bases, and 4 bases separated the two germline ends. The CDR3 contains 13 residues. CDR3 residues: CASSLGENYGYTF. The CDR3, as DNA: TGTGCCAGCAGCTTAGGAGAGAACTATGGCTACACCTTC.

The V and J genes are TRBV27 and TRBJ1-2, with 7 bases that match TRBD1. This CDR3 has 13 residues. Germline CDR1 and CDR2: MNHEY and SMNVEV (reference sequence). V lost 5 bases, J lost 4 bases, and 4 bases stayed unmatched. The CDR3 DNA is TGTGCCAGCAGTCAGGGGGGGATCTATGGCTACACCTTC. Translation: CASSQGGIYGYTF.

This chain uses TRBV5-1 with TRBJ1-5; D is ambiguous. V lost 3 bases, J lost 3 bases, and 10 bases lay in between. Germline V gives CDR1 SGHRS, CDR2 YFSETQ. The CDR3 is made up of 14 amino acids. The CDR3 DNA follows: TGCGCCAGCAGCTCTGGACTGTTCAATCAGCCCCAGCATTTT. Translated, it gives CASSSGLFNQPQHF.

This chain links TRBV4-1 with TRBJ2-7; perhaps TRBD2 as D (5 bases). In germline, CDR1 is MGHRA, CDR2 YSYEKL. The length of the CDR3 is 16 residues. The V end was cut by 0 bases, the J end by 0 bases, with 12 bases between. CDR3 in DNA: TGCGCCAGCAGCCAAGATAGGCGGGCTTACTCCTACGAGCAGTACTTC. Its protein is CASSQDRRAYSYEQYF.

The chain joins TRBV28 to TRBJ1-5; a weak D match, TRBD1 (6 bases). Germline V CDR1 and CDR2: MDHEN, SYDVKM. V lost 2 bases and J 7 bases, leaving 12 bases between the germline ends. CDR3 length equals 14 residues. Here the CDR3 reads CASSLDRLGQPQHF. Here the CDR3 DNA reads TGTGCCAGCAGTTTAGACAGGCTAGGGCAGCCCCAGCATTTT.

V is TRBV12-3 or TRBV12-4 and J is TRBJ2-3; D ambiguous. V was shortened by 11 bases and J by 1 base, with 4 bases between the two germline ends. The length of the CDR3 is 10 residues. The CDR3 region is CACRTDTQYF. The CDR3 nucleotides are TGTGCCTGCCGCACAGATACGCAGTATTTT.

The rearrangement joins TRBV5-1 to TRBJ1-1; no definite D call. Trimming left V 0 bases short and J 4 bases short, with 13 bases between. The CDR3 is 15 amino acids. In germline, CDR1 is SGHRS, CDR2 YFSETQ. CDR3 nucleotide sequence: TGCGCCAGCAGCTTGGGGGAGGGATGGTTCACTGAAGCTTTCTTT. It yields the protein CASSLGEGWFTEAFF.

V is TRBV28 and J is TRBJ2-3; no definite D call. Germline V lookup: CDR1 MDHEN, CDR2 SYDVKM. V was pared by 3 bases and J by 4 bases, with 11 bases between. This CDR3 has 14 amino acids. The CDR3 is CASSFEREADTQYF. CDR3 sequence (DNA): TGTGCCAGCAGTTTTGAGCGTGAGGCAGATACGCAGTATTTT.

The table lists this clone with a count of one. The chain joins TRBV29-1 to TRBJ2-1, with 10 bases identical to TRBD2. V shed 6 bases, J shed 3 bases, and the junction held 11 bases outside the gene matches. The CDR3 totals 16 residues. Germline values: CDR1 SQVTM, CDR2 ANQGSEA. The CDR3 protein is CSVVPTSGSLYNEQFF. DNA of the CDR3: TGCAGCGTAGTTCCGACTAGCGGGTCCCTCTACAATGAGCAGTTCTTC.

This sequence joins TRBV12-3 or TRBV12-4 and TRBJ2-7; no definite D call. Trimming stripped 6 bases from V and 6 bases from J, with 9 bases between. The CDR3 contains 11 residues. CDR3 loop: CASSSGFEQYF. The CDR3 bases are TGTGCCAGCAGCTCCGGATTCGAGCAGTACTTC.

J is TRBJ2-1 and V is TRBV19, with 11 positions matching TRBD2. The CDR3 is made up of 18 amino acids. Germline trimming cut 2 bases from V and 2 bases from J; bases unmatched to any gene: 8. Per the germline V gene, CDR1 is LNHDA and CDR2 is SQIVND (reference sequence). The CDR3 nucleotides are TGTGCCAGTAGTATAAGACTAGCGGGAAACCCCCCCTACAATGAGCAGTTCTTC. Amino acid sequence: CASSIRLAGNPPYNEQFF.

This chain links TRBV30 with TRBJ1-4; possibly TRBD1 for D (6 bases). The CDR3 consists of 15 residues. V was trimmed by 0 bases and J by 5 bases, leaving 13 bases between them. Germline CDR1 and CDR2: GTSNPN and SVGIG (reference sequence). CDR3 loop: CAWSVTGKTNEKLFF. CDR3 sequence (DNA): TGTGCCTGGAGTGTAACAGGGAAAACCAATGAAAAACTGTTTTTT.

The CDR3 spells CASVPAGLAGVGTDTQYF. The CDR3, as DNA: TGTGCCAGCGTTCCTGCCGGACTAGCGGGAGTCGGCACAGATACGCAGTATTTT. The genes are TRBV28 and TRBJ2-3, with TRBD2 matching 13 bases. Germline CDR1 is MDHEN and CDR2 is SYDVKM. Losses at the gene ends were 8 bases for V and 1 base for J; bases not matched to a gene: 12. The CDR3 is 18 residues long.

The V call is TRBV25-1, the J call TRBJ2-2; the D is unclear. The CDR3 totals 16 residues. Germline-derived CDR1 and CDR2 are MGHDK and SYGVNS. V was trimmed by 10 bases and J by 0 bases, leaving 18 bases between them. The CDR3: CANPPSLRTNTGELFF. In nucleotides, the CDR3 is TGTGCCAACCCCCCTTCACTCAGGACGAACACCGGGGAGCTGTTTTTT.